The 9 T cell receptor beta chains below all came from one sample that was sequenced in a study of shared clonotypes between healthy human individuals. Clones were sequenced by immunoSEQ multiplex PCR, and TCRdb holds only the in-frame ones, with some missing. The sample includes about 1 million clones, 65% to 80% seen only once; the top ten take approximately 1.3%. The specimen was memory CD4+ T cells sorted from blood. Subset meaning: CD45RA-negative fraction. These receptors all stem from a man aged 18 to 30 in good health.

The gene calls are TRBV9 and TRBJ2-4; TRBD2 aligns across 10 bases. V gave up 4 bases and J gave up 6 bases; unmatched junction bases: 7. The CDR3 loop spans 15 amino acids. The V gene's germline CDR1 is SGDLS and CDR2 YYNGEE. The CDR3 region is CASSSGTSERNIQYF. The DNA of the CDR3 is TGTGCCAGCAGCTCTGGGACTAGCGAGAGAAACATTCAGTACTTC.

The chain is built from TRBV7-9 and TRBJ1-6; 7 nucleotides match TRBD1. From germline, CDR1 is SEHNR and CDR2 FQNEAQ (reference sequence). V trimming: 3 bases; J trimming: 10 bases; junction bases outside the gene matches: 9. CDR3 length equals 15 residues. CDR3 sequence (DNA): TGTGCCAGCAGCTTCAAACAGGGGTTCGGATCACCCCTCCACTTT. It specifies CASSFKQGFGSPLHF.

The CDR3 sequence is CASRTGGLSGELFF. Written as DNA, the CDR3 is TGTGCCAGCCGCACAGGGGGCCTATCCGGGGAGCTGTTTTTT. This chain joins TRBV25-1 and TRBJ2-2; 9 bases fit TRBD1. The CDR3 extends over 14 amino acids. The germline V gene encodes CDR1 MGHDK and CDR2 SYGVNS. The ends lost 8 bases at V and 6 bases at J; junction bases unmatched: 7.

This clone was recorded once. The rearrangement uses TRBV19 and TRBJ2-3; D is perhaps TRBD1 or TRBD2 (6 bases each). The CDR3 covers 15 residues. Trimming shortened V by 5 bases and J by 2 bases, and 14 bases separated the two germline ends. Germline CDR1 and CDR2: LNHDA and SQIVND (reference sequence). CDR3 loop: CASSPPGAATDTQYF. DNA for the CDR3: TGTGCCAGTAGTCCTCCGGGGGCGGCCACAGATACGCAGTATTTT.

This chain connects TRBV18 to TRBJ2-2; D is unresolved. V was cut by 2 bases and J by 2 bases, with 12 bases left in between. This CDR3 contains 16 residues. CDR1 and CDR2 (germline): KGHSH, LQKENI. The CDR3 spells CASSPVSAANTGELFF. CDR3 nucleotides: TGTGCCAGCTCACCAGTCTCGGCAGCCAACACCGGGGAGCTGTTTTTT.

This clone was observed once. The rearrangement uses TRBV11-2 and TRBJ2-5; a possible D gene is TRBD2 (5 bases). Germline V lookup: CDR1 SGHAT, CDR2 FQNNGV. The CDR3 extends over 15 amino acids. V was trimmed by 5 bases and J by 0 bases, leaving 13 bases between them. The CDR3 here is CASSPSGGYQETQYF. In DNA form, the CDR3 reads TGTGCCAGCAGCCCCTCGGGCGGGTACCAAGAGACCCAGTACTTC.

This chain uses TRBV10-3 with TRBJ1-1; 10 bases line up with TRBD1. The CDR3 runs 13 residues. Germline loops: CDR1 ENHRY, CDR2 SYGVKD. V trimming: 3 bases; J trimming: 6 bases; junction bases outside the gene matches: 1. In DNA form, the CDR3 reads TGTGCCATCAGTGAAGGACAGGGGGCTGAAGCTTTCTTT. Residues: CAISEGQGAEAFF.

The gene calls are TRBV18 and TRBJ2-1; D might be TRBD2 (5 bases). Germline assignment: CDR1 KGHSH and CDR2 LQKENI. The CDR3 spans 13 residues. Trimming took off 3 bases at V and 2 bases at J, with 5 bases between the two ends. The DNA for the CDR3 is TGTGCCAGCTCACCTAGCGCCTACAATGAGCAGTTCTTC. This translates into CASSPSAYNEQFF. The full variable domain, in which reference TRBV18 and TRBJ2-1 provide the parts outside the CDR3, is NAGVMQNPRHLVRRRGQEARLRCSPMKGHSHVYWYRQLPEEGLKFMVYLQKENIIDESGMPKERFSAEFPKEGPSILRIQQVVRGDSAAYFCASSPSAYNEQFFGPGTRLTVL.

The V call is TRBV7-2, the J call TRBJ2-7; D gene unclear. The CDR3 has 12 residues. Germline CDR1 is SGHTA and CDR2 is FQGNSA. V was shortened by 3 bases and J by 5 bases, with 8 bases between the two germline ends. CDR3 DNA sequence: TGTGCCAGCAGCTTTATAACACACGAGCAGTACTTC. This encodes CASSFITHEQYF. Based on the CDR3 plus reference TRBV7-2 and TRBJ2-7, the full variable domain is GAGVSQSPSNKVTEKGKDVELRCDPISGHTALYWYRQSLGQGLEFLIYFQGNSAPDKSGLPSDRFSAERTGGSVSTLTIQRTQQEDSAVYLCASSFITHEQYFGPGTRLTVT.